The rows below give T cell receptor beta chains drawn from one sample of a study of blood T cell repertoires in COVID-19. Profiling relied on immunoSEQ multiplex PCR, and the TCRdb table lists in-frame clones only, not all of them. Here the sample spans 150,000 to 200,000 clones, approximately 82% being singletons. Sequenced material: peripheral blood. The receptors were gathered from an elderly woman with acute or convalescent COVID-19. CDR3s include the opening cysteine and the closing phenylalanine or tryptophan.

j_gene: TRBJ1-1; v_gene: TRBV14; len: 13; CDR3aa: CASSRQGNTEAFF
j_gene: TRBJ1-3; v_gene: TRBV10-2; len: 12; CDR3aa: CASMGSGNTIYF
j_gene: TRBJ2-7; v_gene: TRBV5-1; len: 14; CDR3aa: CASRAGGRSYEQYF
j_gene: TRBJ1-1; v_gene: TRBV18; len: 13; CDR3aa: CASSSLGSTEAFF
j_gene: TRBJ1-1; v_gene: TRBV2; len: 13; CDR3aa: CASKSQYQTEAFF
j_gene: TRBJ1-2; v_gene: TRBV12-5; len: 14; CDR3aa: CASGPGQGNYGYTF
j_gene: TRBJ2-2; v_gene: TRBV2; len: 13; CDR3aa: CASREAGTGELFF
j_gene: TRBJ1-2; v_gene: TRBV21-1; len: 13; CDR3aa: CASSNPCNYGYTF
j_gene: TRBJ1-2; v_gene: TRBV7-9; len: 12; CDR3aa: CASSLFQGGYTF
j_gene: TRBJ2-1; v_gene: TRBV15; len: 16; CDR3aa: CATSRALGGSENEQFF
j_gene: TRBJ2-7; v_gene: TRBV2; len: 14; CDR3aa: CASTQGGGRGEQYF
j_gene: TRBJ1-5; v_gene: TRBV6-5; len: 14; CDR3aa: CASSYRGRNQPQHF
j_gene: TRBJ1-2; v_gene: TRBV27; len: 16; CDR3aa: CASRRGGGQGALRPTF
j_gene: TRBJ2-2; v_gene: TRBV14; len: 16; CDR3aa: CASSQLRDRDSRELFF
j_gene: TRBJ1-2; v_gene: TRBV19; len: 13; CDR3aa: CASSVGTAYGYTF
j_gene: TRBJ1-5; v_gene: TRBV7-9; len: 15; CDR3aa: CASSRDRAGNQPQHF
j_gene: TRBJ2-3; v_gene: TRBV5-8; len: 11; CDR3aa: CASSQADTQYF
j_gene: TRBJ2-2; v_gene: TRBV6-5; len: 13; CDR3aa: CASSYSRVGELFF
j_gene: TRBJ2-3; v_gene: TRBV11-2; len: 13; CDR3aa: CASSRGITDTQYF
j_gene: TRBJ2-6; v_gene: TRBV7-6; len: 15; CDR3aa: CASSPFSSGANVLTF
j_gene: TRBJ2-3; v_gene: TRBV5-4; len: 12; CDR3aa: CASSFYTDTQYF
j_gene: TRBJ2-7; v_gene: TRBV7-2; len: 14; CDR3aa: CASSLSGLFYEQYF